This T cell receptor (beta chain) was found in a study of PD-L1 blockade in urothelial cancer. The wider study: Male sex and bladder-origin urothelial cancer characterized about 90% of the roughly 30 patients.

In this sample, this clone turned up once. The table came from immunoSEQ multiplex PCR; TCRdb's copy has only in-frame clones and leaves some out. The sample lists fewer than 50,000 clones, less than 90% seen once, with 24% in the top ten. Time point of the sample: peripheral blood 6 weeks after treatment start. The origin of this receptor is a man aged 60-69 years with urothelial cancer. The sample in question was PBMCs, obtained around atezolizumab (anti-PD-L1) treatment.

In DNA form, the CDR3 reads TGTGCCAGCCAGGTCCCGCTCGGCTCTGGGGCCAACGTCCTGACTTTC. It yields the protein CASQVPLGSGANVLTF. V and J are TRBV28 and TRBJ2-6; D call uncertain. Germline CDR1 is MDHEN and CDR2 is SYDVKM. This CDR3 is built from 16 residues. V lost 8 bases, J lost 0 bases, and 14 bases lay in between.